This T cell receptor beta chain comes out of a study of T cell clonotyping in hematopoietic cell transplantation. Points from the study as a whole: After transplant, recipient diversity fell while pathologically expanded clonotypes grew through day 180.

Germline loops: CDR1 ENHRY, CDR2 SYGVKD. Trimming took 7 bases from V and 4 from J, leaving 16 bases between them. CDR3 length equals 14 residues. The data were produced by immunoSEQ multiplex PCR, yet TCRdb's version contains in-frame clones alone and is incomplete. The table has around 6,000 clones, 95% to 97% seen once. Noted time point: recipient sample about 28 days before transplant, after cytoreduction. As to this clone: Its antigen is as yet unknown.

Specimen: peripheral blood mononuclear cells, collected before stem cell transplant. This rearrangement joins TRBV10-3 to TRBJ1-1; D remains ambiguous. This sequence was found in an older man with acute myeloid leukemia. Some clones in this sample may be carry-over from other donors' samples. CDR3 bases: TGTGCCATCACTGTTGGAAGCGTAAGCACTGAAGCTTTCTTT. Amino acids: CAITVGSVSTEAFF.